The T cell receptor (beta chain) described here comes from a study of T cell responses to AZD1222 COVID-19 vaccine. TCRdb keeps only in-frame clones here, not all; method: immunoSEQ multiplex PCR. The table includes roughly 120,000 clones, 80% to 95% detected once. This clone was seen a few times. The TCR sequence derives from an adult in good health. The sequencing here drew on peripheral blood, taken on day 0 of AZD1222 vaccination.

CDR3 region: CASSEGTSGETYNEQFF. The CDR3 nucleotides read TGCGCCAGCAGTGAGGGTACTAGCGGGGAGACCTACAATGAGCAGTTCTTC. The chain links TRBV10-1 to TRBJ2-1; 10 positions agree with TRBD2. Germline CDR1 is WNHNN and CDR2 is SYGVQD (reference sequence). This CDR3 comprises 17 residues. V lost 2 bases to trimming and J lost 2 bases; unmatched junction nucleotides: 6.